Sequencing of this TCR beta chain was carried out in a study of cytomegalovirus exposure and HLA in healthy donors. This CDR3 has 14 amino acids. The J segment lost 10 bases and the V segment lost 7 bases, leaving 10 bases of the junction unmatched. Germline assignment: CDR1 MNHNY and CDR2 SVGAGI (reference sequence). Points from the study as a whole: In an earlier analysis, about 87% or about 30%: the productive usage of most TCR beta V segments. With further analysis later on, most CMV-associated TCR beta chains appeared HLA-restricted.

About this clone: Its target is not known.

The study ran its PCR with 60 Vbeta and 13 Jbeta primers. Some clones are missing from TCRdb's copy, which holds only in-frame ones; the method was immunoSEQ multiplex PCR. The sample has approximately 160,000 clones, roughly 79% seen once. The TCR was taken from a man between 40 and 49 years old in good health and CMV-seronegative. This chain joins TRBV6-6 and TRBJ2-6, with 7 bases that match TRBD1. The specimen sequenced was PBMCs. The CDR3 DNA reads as TGTGCCAGCACCTTATCCCGACAGGGTAACGTCCTGACTTTC. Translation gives CASTLSRQGNVLTF.